The 13 T cell receptor beta chains given below trace back to one sample, sequenced in a study of lymphopenia after photon versus proton radiotherapy. Profiling relied on immunoSEQ multiplex PCR, and the TCRdb table lists in-frame clones only, not all of them. The sample has around 53,000 clones; 65% to 85% are singletons. Here the sequenced sample was peripheral blood, taken from a patient treated with photon-based radiotherapy. These receptors were collected from a man over 45 with gastric cancer.

CDR3 sequence reads: CASSLELFLAEYEQYF. In nucleotides, the CDR3 is TGTGCCAGCAGCTTAGAACTCTTTCTAGCGGAGTACGAGCAGTACTTC. This rearrangement joins TRBV11-2 to TRBJ2-7; 7 bases are shared with TRBD2. CDR1 is SGHAT, CDR2 FQNNGV, per germline. The CDR3 spans 16 residues. The ends lost 0 bases at V and 4 bases at J; junction bases unmatched: 9. Combining the CDR3 with reference TRBV11-2 and TRBJ2-7 gives the whole variable domain EAGVAQSPRYKIIEKRQSVAFWCNPISGHATLYWYQQILGQGPKLLIQFQNNGVVDDSQLPKDRFSAERLKGVDSTLKIQPAKLEDSAVYLCASSLELFLAEYEQYFGPGTRLTVT.

The genes are TRBV7-9 and TRBJ2-7; tentative D call: TRBD2 (6 bases). Per the germline V gene, CDR1 is SEHNR and CDR2 is FQNEAQ (reference sequence). The CDR3 length is 14 residues. V gave up 1 base and J gave up 3 bases, with 10 bases separating them. This CDR3 reads CASSLEGSGYEQYF. The CDR3 bases are TGTGCCAGCAGCTTAGAGGGTAGCGGCTACGAGCAGTACTTC.

This chain joins TRBV6-1 and TRBJ1-1; 9 nucleotides agree with TRBD1. CDR3 length equals 14 residues. Germline trimming cut 9 bases from V and 4 bases from J; bases unmatched to any gene: 9. Germline CDR1 MNHNS, CDR2 SASEGT. The CDR3 DNA is TGTGCCAGTACTTATGACAGGGGGTTCACTGAAGCTTTCTTT. Protein sequence: CASTYDRGFTEAFF.

This chain uses TRBV28 with TRBJ2-5; D perhaps matches TRBD2 (6 bases). Germline V gene data show CDR1 as MDHEN and CDR2 as SYDVKM. The CDR3 spans 16 residues. Trimming removed 3 bases at V and 2 bases at J, with 16 bases between. The CDR3 spells CASSLGLRDMQETQYF. The CDR3 bases are TGTGCCAGCAGTTTGGGACTCCGAGATATGCAAGAGACCCAGTACTTC.

This clone was observed once. This chain joins TRBV7-9 and TRBJ2-2; the match to TRBD2 covers 10 bases. The CDR3 extends over 15 amino acids. Germline CDR1 is SEHNR and CDR2 is FQNEAQ (reference sequence). The trim removed 7 bases at V and 3 bases at J, leaving 5 bases unmatched. CDR3 bases: TGTGCCAGCACCATTGGGACTAGCGACACCGGGGAGCTGTTTTTT. Translating it yields CASTIGTSDTGELFF.

The V and J genes are TRBV4-1 and TRBJ2-3, with D uncertain. The germline V and J ends were trimmed by 1 base and 4 bases, with 18 bases remaining between them. The CDR3 length is 17 residues. Germline values: CDR1 MGHRA, CDR2 YSYEKL. CDR3 region: CASSQGFDGADPDTQYF. CDR3 nucleotide sequence: TGCGCCAGCAGCCAAGGGTTTGACGGTGCTGATCCAGATACGCAGTATTTT.

The chain uses TRBV11-3 and TRBJ1-2; TRBD1 agrees at 7 bases. The germline V gene has CDR1 SGHNT and CDR2 YENEEA. Trimming at V came to 5 bases and at J to 3 bases, leaving 12 bases not matched to a gene. The CDR3 totals 16 residues. CDR3 nucleotide sequence: TGTGCCAGCAGCCTCGCGTTACAGGGGCACCACTATGGCTACACCTTC. It codes for CASSLALQGHHYGYTF.

This clone is a singleton in its sample. V usage is TRBV11-2 and J usage is TRBJ2-7; TRBD2 aligns across 12 bases. CDR3 length: 15 residues. With 3 bases clipped from V and 5 bases from J, the junction kept 5 bases outside the gene matches. Germline CDR1 SGHAT, CDR2 FQNNGV. The CDR3 loop is CASSFGLAGINEQYF. The CDR3 DNA reads as TGTGCCAGCAGCTTTGGACTAGCGGGAATAAACGAGCAGTACTTC.

V is TRBV29-1 and J is TRBJ1-2, with 7 bases that match TRBD1. The V gene's germline CDR1 is SQVTM and CDR2 ANQGSEA. This CDR3 region has 12 residues. V was pared by 7 bases and J by 1 base, with 3 bases of the junction left unmatched. This CDR3 reads CSADRDNYGYTF. Written as DNA, the CDR3 is TGCAGCGCTGACAGGGATAACTATGGCTACACCTTC. Filled out from reference TRBV29-1 and TRBJ1-2, the complete variable domain reads SAVISQKPSRDICQRGTSLTIQCQVDSQVTMMFWYRQQPGQSLTLIATANQGSEATYESGFVIDKFPISRPNLTFSTLTVSNMSPEDSSIYLCSADRDNYGYTFGSGTRLTVV.

This clone was detected only once. The CDR3 DNA reads TGTGCCAGCAGCTTCGAACTAGCCGGGACAGGGGACAATGAGCAGTTCTTC. This translates into CASSFELAGTGDNEQFF. This chain joins TRBV7-9 and TRBJ2-1; 10 positions match TRBD1. This CDR3 has 17 residues. The trim removed 3 bases at V and 5 bases at J, leaving 10 bases unmatched. Germline assignment: CDR1 SEHNR and CDR2 FQNEAQ (reference sequence).

In its sample, this clone was seen once. J is TRBJ2-7 and V is TRBV4-1; D call uncertain. Germline CDR1 is MGHRA and CDR2 is YSYEKL. V dropped 3 bases and J dropped 0 bases, with 9 bases sitting between them. This CDR3 has 14 residues. The CDR3 DNA reads TGCGCCAGCAGCCAGCCGCGGCGCTCCTACGAGCAGTACTTC. This gives the protein CASSQPRRSYEQYF.

The chain carries TRBV5-1 and TRBJ1-1; a weak D match, TRBD1 (5 bases). CDR3 length: 14 residues. Per the germline V gene, CDR1 is SGHRS and CDR2 is YFSETQ. Trimming shortened V by 2 bases and J by 1 base, and 9 bases separated the two germline ends. The CDR3 here is CASSLQDANTEAFF. CDR3 nucleotides: TGCGCCAGCAGCTTACAGGACGCGAACACTGAAGCTTTCTTT. Full variable domain (rest looked up from reference TRBV5-1 and TRBJ1-1): KAGVTQTPRYLIKTRGQQVTLSCSPISGHRSVSWYQQTPGQGLQFLFEYFSETQRNKGNFPGRFSGRQFSNSRSEMNVSTLELGDSALYLCASSLQDANTEAFFGQGTRLTVV.

This clone has only a few counts. The J gene is TRBJ1-2, the V gene TRBV6-5; TRBD1 agrees at 7 bases. V was clipped by 5 bases and J by 4 bases; unmatched bases: 4. CDR1 is MNHEY and CDR2 is SVGAGI in the germline V gene. The CDR3 consists of 13 residues. The CDR3 spells CASSLRDSYGYTF. CDR3 coding DNA: TGTGCCAGCAGTCTACGGGACAGCTATGGCTACACCTTC.